This TCR beta chain emerged from a study of shared clonotypes between healthy human individuals. Study-level points and caveats: Blood alone was sampled, and tissue repertoires likely differ.

With regard to this clone: The target antigen is unknown.

Trimming took off 4 bases at V and 7 bases at J, with 17 bases between the two ends. Germline V CDR1 and CDR2: MDHEN, SYDVKM. This CDR3 spans 15 amino acids. How the authors handled the data: Filtering differed since immunoSEQ provided only junctions, with no quality scores. Sequencing was performed with immunoSEQ multiplex PCR; in TCRdb, only in-frame clones are kept and a portion is missing. The V and J calls and the clone size are those of that table, but D and trimming were determined from the DNA. The table shows 850,000 to 1,200,000 clones, with under 80% occurring only once. This sequence was found in a man aged 18 to 29 in good health. This chain links TRBV28 with TRBJ2-1; D is ambiguous. Input material: memory CD4+ T cells sorted from blood. Subset meaning: CD45RA-negative fraction. This CDR3 is CASSSTSVIWNEQFF. The CDR3 DNA is TGTGCCAGCAGTTCGACCTCCGTAATATGGAATGAGCAGTTCTTC.